This T cell receptor beta chain was sequenced during a study of cytomegalovirus exposure and HLA in healthy donors. J was trimmed by 1 base and V by 5 bases; bases with no gene match: 3. The germline V gene has CDR1 SGHVS and CDR2 FQNEAQ. The CDR3 totals 15 residues. With 60 Vbeta and 13 Jbeta primers, the PCR was carried out. TCRdb's table, derived via immunoSEQ multiplex PCR, lists solely in-frame clones and lacks some. The repertoire holds 100,000 to 150,000 clones, roughly 78% seen once, with 1% in the top ten. Sequencing was performed on PBMCs. The rearrangement links TRBV7-8 to TRBJ2-3, with 10 bases aligning to TRBD1. This TCR derives from a man between 35 and 55 years old in good health and CMV-seronegative. CDR3 sequence reads: CASSPTGGGTDTQYF. The DNA for the CDR3 is TGTGCCAGCAGCCCGACAGGGGGCGGCACAGATACGCAGTATTTT.